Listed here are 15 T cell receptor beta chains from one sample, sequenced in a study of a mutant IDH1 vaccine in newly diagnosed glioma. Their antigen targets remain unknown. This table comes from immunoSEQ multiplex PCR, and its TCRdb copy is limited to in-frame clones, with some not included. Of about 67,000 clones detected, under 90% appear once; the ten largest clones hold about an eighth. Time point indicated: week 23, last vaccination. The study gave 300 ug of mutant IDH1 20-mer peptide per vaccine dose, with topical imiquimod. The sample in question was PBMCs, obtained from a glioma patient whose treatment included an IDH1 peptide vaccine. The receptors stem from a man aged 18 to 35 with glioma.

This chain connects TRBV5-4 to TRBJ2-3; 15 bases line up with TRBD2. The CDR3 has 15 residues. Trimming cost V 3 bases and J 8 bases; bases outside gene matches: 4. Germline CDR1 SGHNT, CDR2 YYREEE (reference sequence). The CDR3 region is CASSYGLAGGGTQYF. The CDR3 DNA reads TGTGCCAGCAGCTACGGACTAGCGGGGGGGGGTACGCAGTATTTT.

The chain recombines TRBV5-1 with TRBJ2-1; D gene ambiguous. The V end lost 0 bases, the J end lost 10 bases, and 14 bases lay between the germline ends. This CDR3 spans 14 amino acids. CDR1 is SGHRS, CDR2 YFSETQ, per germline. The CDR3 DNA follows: TGCGCCAGCAGCTTGGTATCGCGTGCTTCAGAGCAGTTCTTC. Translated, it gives CASSLVSRASEQFF. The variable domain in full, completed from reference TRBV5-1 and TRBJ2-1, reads KAGVTQTPRYLIKTRGQQVTLSCSPISGHRSVSWYQQTPGQGLQFLFEYFSETQRNKGNFPGRFSGRQFSNSRSEMNVSTLELGDSALYLCASSLVSRASEQFFGPGTRLTVL.

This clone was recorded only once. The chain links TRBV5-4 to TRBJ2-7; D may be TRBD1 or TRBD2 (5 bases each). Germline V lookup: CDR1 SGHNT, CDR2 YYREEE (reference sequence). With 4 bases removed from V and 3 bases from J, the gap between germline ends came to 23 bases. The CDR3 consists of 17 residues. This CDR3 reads CASSPTSGAGNFYEQYF. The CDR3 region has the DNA TGTGCCAGCAGCCCTACCTCCGGGGCCGGGAACTTCTACGAGCAGTACTTC.

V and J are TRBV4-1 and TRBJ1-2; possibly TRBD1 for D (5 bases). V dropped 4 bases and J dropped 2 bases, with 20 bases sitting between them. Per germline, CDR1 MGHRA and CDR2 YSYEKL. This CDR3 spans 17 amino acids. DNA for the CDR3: TGCGCCAGCAGCCTCGGGGGAGTCCCGGGGTTCAACTATGGCTACACCTTC. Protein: CASSLGGVPGFNYGYTF.

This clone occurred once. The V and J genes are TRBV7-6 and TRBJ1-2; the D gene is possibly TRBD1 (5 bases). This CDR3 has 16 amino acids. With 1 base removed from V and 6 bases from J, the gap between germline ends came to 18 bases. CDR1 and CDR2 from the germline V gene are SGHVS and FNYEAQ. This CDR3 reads CASSLEAGPGRNGYTF. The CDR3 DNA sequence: TGTGCCAGCAGCTTAGAGGCGGGGCCCGGGCGAAATGGCTACACCTTC.

CDR3 nucleotide sequence: TGTGCCAGCAGTCCTCTCCGGGACAGGGACTCCTATGGCTACACCTTC. Protein product: CASSPLRDRDSYGYTF. The chain recombines TRBV28 with TRBJ1-2, with TRBD1 identical over 9 bases. Trimming removed 5 bases from V and 4 bases from J; junction bases left unmatched: 11. Germline V gene data show CDR1 as MDHEN and CDR2 as SYDVKM. The CDR3 extends over 16 amino acids.

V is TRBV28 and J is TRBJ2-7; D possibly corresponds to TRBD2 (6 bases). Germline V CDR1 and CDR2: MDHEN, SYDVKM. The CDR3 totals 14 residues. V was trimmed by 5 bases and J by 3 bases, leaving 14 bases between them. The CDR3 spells CASSDRESFYEQYF. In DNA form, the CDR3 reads TGTGCCAGCAGTGATCGGGAGTCCTTCTACGAGCAGTACTTC. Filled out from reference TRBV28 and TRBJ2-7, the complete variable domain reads DVKVTQSSRYLVKRTGEKVFLECVQDMDHENMFWYRQDPGLGLRLIYFSYDVKMKEKGDIPEGYSVSREKKERFSLILESASTNQTSMYLCASSDRESFYEQYFGPGTRLTVT.

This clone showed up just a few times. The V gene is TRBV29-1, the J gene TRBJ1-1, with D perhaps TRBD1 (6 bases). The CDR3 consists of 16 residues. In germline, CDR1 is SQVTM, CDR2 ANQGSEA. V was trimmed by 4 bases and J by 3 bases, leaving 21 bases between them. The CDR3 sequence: CSVGSVRGASDTEAFF. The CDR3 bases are TGCAGCGTTGGAAGTGTTCGGGGGGCATCCGACACTGAAGCTTTCTTT. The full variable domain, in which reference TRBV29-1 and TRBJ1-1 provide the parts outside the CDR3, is SAVISQKPSRDICQRGTSLTIQCQVDSQVTMMFWYRQQPGQSLTLIATANQGSEATYESGFVIDKFPISRPNLTFSTLTVSNMSPEDSSIYLCSVGSVRGASDTEAFFGQGTRLTVV.

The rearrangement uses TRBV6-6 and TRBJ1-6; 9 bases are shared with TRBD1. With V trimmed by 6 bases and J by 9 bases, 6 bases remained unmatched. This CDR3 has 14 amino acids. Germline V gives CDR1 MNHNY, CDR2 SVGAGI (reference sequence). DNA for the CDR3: TGTGCCAGCAGCCCGGGACAGGGTGGTTCACCCCTCCACTTT. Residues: CASSPGQGGSPLHF.

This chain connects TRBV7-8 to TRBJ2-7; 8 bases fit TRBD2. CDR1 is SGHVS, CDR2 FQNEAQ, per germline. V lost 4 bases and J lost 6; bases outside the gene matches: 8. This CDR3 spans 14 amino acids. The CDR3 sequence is CASSYQRESSEQYF. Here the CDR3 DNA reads TGTGCCAGCAGCTACCAGCGGGAGAGTTCCGAGCAGTACTTC.

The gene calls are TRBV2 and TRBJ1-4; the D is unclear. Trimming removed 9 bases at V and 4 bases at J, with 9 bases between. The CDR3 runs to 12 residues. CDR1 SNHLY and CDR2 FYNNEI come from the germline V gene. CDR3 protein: CASRPNNEKLFF. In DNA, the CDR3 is TGTGCCAGTCGGCCAAATAATGAAAAACTGTTTTTT.

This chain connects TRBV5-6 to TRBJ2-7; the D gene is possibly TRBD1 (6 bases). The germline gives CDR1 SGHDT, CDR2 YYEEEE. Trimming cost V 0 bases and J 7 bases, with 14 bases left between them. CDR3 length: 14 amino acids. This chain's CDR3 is CASSLGTALWEQYF. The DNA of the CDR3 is TGTGCCAGCAGCTTGGGGACAGCCCTCTGGGAGCAGTACTTC.

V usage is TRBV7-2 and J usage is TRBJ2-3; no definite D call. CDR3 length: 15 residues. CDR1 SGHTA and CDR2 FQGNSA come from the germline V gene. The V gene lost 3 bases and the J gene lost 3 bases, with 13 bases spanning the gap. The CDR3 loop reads CASSLGRVFTDTQYF. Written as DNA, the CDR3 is TGTGCCAGCAGCTTGGGTCGCGTCTTTACAGATACGCAGTATTTT.

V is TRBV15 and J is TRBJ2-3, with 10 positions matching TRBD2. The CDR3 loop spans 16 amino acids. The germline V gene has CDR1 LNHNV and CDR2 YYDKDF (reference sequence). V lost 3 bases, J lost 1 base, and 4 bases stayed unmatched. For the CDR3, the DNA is TGTGCCACCAGCAGCCATAGCGGGAGGCGCACAGATACGCAGTATTTT. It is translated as CATSSHSGRRTDTQYF.

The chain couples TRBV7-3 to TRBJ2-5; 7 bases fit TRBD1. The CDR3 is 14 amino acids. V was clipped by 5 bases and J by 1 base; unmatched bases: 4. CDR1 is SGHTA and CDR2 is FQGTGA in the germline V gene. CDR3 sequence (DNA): TGTGCCAGCAGCCAGGACAGGTCCCAAGAGACCCAGTACTTC. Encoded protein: CASSQDRSQETQYF.